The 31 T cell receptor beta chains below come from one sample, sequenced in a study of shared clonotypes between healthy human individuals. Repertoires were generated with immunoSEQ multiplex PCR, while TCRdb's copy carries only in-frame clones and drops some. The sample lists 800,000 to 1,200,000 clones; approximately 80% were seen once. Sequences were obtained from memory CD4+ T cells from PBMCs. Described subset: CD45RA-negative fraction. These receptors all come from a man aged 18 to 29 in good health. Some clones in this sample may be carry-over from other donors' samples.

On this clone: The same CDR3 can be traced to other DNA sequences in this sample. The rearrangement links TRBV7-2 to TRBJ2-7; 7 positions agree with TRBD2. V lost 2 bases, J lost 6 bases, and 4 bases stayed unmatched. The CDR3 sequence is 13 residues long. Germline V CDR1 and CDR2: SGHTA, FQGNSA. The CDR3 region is CASSLRLAGEQYF. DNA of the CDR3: TGTGCCAGCAGCTTAAGACTAGCTGGCGAGCAGTACTTC.

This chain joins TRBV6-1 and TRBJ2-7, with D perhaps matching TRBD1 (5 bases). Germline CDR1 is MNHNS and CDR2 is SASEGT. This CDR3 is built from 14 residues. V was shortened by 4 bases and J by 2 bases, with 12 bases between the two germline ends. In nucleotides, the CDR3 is TGTGCCAGCAGTGCGAGGCAGGGTACCTACGAGCAGTACTTC. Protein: CASSARQGTYEQYF.

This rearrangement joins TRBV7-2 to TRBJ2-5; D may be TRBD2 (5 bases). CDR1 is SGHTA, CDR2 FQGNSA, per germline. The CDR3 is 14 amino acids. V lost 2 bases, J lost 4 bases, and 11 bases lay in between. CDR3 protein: CASSLLLAGETQYF. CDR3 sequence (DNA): TGTGCCAGCAGCTTACTTCTAGCCGGAGAGACCCAGTACTTC.

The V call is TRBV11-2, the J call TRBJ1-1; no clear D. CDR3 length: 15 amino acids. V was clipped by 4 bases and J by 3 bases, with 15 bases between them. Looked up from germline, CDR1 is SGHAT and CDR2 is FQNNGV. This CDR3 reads CASSSPRMGYTEAFF. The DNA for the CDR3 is TGTGCCAGCAGCTCCCCCCGAATGGGCTACACTGAAGCTTTCTTT.

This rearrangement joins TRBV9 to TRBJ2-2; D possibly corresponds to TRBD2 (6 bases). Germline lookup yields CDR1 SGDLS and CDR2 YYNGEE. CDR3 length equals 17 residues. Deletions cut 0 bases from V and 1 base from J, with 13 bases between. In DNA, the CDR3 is TGTGCCAGCAGCGTAGTGGGGCTAGCGCAGAACACCGGGGAGCTGTTTTTT. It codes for CASSVVGLAQNTGELFF.

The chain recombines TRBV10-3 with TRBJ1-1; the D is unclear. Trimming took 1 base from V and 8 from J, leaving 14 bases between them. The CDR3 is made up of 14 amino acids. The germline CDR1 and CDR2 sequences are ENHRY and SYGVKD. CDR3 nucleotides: TGTGCCATCAGTGAGTTGACGGACGGCAGGGAAGCTTTCTTT. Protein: CAISELTDGREAFF.

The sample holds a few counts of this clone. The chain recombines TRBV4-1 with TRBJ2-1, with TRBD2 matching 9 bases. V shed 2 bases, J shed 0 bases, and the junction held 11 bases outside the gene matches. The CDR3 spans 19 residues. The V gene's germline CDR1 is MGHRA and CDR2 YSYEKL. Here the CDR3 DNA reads TGCGCCAGCAGCCAAAAGCGGGGGGCCCCCTCAAGCTCCTACAATGAGCAGTTCTTC. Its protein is CASSQKRGAPSSSYNEQFF.

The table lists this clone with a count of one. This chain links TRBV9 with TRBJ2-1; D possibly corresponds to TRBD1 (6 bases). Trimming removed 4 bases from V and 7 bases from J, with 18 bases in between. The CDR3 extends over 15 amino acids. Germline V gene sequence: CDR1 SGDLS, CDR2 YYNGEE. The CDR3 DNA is TGTGCCAGCAGCACCAGGGGAGACAGCCAGAATGAGCAGTTCTTC. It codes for CASSTRGDSQNEQFF.

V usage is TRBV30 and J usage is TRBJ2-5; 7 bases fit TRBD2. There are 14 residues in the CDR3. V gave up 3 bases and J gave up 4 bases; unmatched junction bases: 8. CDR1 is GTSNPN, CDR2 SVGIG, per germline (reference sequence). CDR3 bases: TGTGCCTGGAGGCCCGGGGGAGGGGTAGAGACCCAGTACTTC. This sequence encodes CAWRPGGGVETQYF.

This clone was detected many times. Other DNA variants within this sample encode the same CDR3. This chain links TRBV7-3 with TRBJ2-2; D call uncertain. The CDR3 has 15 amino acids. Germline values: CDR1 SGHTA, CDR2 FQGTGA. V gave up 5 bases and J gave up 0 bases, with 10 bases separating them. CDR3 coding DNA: TGTGCCAGCAGCCTACAGTCCGCGAACACCGGGGAGCTGTTTTTT. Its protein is CASSLQSANTGELFF.

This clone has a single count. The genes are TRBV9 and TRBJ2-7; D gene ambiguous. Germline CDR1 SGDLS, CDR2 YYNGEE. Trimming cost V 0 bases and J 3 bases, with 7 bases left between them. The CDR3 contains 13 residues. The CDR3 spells CASSVGILYEQYF. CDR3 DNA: TGTGCCAGCAGCGTAGGGATTCTCTACGAGCAGTACTTC.

CDR3 nucleotide sequence: TGTGCCTGGAGCCCGGACGCCTACAATGAGCAGTTCTTC. Protein: CAWSPDAYNEQFF. The chain joins TRBV30 to TRBJ2-1; no definite D call. V was shortened by 3 bases and J by 2 bases, with 8 bases between the two germline ends. The CDR3 spans 13 residues. CDR1 and CDR2 from the germline V gene are GTSNPN and SVGIG (reference sequence).

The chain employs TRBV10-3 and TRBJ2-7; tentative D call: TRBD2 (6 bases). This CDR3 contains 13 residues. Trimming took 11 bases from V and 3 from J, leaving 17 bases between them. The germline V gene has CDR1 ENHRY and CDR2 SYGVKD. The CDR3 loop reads CASTAGLDYEQYF. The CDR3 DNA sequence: TGTGCCTCCACGGCGGGGCTAGACTACGAGCAGTACTTC.

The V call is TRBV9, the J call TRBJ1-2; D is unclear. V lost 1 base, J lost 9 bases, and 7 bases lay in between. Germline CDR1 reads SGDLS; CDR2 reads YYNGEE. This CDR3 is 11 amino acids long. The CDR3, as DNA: TGTGCCAGCAGCGTATGGGGTAGCTACACCTTC. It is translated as CASSVWGSYTF.

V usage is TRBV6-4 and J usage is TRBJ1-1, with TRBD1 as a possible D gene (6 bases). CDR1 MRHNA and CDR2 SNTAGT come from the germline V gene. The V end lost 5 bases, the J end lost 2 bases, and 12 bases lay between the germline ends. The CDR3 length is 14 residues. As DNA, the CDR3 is TGTGCCAGCAGTCCCGACAGGACTAACACTGAAGCTTTCTTT. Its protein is CASSPDRTNTEAFF.

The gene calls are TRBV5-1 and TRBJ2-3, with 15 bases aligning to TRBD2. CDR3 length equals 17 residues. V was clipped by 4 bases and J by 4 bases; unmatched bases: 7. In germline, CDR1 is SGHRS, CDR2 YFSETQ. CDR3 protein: CASSRTSGRAWADTQYF. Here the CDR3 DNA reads TGCGCCAGCAGCCGGACTAGCGGGAGGGCCTGGGCAGATACGCAGTATTTT.

The CDR3 DNA reads TGTGCCAGCAGCCACGCATCCGGGACAGGGGCCCAAGAGACCCAGTACTTC. Translated, it gives CASSHASGTGAQETQYF. This chain links TRBV4-2 with TRBJ2-5; TRBD1 matches at 10 bases. V gave up 3 bases and J gave up 1 base; unmatched junction bases: 8. CDR1 and CDR2 (germline): LGHNA, YNFKEQ. The CDR3 is 17 amino acids.

Here the CDR3 reads CASSATRTGLGTDTQYF. For the CDR3, the DNA is TGTGCCAGCAGCGCTACCCGGACAGGGCTCGGCACAGATACGCAGTATTTT. This chain links TRBV7-3 with TRBJ2-3; 8 bases are shared with TRBD1. From germline, CDR1 is SGHTA and CDR2 FQGTGA. J was trimmed by 1 base and V by 5 bases; bases with no gene match: 11. The CDR3 extends over 17 amino acids.

This CDR3 is CASSLWNEAFF. CDR3 bases: TGTGCCAGCAGTCTCTGGAATGAAGCTTTCTTT. This rearrangement joins TRBV25-1 to TRBJ1-1; no firm D call. V lost 5 bases, J lost 7 bases, and 8 bases lay in between. Germline V lookup: CDR1 MGHDK, CDR2 SYGVNS. This CDR3 comprises 11 residues.

CDR3 protein: CASRPGLEGYNEQFF. In DNA, the CDR3 is TGTGCCAGCAGGCCGGGACTAGAGGGCTACAATGAGCAGTTCTTC. The gene calls are TRBV6-5 and TRBJ2-1, with TRBD2 matching 8 bases. V shed 6 bases and J 3 bases; nucleotides not matched to a gene: 7. Germline V CDR1 and CDR2: MNHEY, SVGAGI. The CDR3 contains 15 residues.

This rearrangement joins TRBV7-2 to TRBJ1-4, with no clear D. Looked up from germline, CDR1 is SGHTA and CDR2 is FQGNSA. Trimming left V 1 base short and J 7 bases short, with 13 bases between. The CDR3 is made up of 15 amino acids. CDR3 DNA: TGTGCCAGCAGCTTAGGCGGTCTGAGGGTTGAAAAACTGTTTTTT. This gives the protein CASSLGGLRVEKLFF.

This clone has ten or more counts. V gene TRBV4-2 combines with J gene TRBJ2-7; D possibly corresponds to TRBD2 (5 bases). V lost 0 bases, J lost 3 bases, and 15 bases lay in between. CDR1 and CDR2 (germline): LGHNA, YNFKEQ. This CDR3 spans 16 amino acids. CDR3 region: CASSQDRASPHYEQYF. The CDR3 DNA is TGTGCCAGCAGCCAAGATAGAGCTAGCCCCCACTACGAGCAGTACTTC.

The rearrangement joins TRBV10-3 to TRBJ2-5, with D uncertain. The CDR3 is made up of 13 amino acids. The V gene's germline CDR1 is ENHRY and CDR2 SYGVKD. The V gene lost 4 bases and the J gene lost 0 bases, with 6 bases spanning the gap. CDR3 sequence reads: CAISARDQETQYF. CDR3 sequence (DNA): TGTGCCATCAGTGCTAGAGACCAAGAGACCCAGTACTTC.

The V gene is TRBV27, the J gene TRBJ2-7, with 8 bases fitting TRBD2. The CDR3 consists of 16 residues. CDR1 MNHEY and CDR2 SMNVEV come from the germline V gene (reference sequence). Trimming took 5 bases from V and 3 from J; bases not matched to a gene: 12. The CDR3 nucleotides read TGTGCCAGCAGTACCCTTTTTGGCGGGAGGTTCTACGAGCAGTACTTC. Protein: CASSTLFGGRFYEQYF.

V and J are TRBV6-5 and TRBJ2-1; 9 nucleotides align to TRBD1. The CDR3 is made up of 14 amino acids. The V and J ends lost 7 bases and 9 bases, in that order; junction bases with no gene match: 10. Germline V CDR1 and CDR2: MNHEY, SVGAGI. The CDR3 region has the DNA TGTGCCAGCACCCCCCCGGGACAGGGAAGTGAGCAGTTCTTC. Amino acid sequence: CASTPPGQGSEQFF.

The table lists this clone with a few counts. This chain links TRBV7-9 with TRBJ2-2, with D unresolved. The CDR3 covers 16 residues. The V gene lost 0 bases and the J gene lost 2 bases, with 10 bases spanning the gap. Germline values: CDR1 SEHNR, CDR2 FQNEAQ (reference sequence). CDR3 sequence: CASSLASSRNTGELFF. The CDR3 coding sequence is TGTGCCAGCAGCTTAGCAAGTTCCAGAAACACCGGGGAGCTGTTTTTT. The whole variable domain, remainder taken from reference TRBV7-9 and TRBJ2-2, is DTGVSQNPRHKITKRGQNVTFRCDPISEHNRLYWYRQTLGQGPEFLTYFQNEAQLEKSRLLSDRFSAERPKGSFSTLEIQRTEQGDSAMYLCASSLASSRNTGELFFGEGSRLTVL.

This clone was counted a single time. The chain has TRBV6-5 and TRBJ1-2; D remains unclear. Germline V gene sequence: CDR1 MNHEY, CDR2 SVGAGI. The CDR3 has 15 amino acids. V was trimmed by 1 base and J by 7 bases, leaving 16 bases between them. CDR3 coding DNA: TGTGCCAGCAGTTACTTAGGAGGGTTTCTTGGTGGCTACACCTTC. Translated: CASSYLGGFLGGYTF.

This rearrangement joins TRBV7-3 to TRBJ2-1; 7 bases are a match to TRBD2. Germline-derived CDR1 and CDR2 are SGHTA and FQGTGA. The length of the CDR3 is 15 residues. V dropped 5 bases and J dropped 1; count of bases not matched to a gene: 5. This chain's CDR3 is CASSQARESYNEQFF. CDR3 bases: TGTGCCAGCAGCCAGGCGCGGGAGTCCTACAATGAGCAGTTCTTC.

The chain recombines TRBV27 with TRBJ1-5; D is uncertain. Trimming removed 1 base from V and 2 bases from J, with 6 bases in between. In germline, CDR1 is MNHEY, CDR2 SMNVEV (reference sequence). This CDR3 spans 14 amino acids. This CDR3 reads CASSLFGGNQPQHF. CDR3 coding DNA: TGTGCCAGCAGTTTATTCGGGGGCAATCAGCCCCAGCATTTT.

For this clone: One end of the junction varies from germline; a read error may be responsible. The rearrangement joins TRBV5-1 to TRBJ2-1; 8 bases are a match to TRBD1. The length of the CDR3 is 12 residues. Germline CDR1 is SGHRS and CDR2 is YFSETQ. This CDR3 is CASSYQGQGRIF. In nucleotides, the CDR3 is TGCGCCAGCAGCTACCAAGGACAGGGCCGTATCTTC.

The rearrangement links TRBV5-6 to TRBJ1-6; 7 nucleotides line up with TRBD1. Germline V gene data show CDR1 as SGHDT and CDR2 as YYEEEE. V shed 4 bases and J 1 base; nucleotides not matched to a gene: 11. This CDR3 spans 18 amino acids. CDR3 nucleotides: TGTGCCAGCAGCCAAACTACAGGGGTAGGGTCCTATAATTCACCCCTCCACTTT. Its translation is CASSQTTGVGSYNSPLHF.